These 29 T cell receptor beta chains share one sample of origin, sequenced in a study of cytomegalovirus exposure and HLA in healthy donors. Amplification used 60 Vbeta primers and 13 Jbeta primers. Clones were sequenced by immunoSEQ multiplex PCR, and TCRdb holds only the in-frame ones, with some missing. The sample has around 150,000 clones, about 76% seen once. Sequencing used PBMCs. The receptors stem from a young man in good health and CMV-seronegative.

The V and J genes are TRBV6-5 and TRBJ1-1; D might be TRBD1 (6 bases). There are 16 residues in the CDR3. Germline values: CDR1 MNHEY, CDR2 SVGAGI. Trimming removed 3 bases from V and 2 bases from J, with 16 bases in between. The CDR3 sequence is CASSYGGQGFNTEAFF. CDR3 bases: TGTGCCAGCAGTTATGGCGGGCAGGGGTTTAACACTGAAGCTTTCTTT.

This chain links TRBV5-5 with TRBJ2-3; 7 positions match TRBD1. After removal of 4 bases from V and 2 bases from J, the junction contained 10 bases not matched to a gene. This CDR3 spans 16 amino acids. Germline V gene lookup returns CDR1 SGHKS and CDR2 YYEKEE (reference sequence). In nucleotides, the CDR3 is TGTGCCAGCAGCAGTACAGGGGCGTCCGACACAGATACGCAGTATTTT. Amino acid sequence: CASSSTGASDTDTQYF.

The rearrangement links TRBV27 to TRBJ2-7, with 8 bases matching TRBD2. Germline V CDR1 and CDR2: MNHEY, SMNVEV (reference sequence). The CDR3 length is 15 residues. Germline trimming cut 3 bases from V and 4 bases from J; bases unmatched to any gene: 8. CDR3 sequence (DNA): TGTGCCAGCAGTTTGGTTGCGGGAGGTGTTTACGAGCAGTACTTC. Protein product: CASSLVAGGVYEQYF.

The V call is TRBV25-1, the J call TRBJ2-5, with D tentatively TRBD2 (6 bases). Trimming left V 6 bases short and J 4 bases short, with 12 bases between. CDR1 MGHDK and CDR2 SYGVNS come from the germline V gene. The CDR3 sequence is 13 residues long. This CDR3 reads CASRAQEGETQYF. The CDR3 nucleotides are TGTGCCAGCAGGGCACAGGAGGGAGAGACCCAGTACTTC.

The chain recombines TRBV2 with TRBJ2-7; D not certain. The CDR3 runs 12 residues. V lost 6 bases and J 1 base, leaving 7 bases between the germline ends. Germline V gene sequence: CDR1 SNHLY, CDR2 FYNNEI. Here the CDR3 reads CASSPLSYEQYF. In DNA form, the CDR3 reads TGTGCCAGCAGCCCCCTGTCCTACGAGCAGTACTTC.

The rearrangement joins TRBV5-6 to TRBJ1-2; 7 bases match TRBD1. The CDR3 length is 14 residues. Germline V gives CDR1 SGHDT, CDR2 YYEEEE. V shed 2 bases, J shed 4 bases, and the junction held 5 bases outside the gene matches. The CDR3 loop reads CASSLGQDFYGYTF. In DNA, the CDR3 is TGTGCCAGCAGCTTAGGACAGGACTTCTATGGCTACACCTTC.

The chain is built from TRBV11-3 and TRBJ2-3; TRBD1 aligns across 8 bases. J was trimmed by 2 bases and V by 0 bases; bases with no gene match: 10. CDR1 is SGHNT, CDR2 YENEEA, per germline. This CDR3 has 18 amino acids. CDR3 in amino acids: CASSLDLPGTGLTDTQYF. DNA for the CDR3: TGTGCCAGCAGCTTAGACTTGCCGGGGACAGGCCTCACAGATACGCAGTATTTT. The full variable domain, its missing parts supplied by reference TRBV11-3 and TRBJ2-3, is EAGVVQSPRYKIIEKKQPVAFWCNPISGHNTLYWYLQNLGQGPELLIRYENEEAVDDSQLPKDRFSAERLKGVDSTLKIQPAELGDSAVYLCASSLDLPGTGLTDTQYFGPGTRLTVL.

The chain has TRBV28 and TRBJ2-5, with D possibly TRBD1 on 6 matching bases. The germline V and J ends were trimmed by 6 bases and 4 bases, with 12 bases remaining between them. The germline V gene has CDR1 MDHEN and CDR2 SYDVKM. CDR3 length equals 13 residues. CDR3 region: CASSGQLGETQYF. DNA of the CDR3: TGTGCCAGCAGCGGACAGCTCGGAGAGACCCAGTACTTC.

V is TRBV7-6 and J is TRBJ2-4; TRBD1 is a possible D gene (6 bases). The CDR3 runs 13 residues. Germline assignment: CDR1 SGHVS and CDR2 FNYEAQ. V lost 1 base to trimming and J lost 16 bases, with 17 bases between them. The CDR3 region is CASSLGKGQLSYF. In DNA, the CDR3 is TGTGCCAGCAGCTTAGGCAAAGGACAGCTATCTTACTTC.

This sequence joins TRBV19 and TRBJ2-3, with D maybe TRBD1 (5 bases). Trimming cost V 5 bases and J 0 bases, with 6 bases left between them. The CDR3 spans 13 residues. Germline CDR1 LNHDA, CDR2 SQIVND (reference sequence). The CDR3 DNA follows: TGTGCCAGTAGTTGGACAAGCACAGATACGCAGTATTTT. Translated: CASSWTSTDTQYF.

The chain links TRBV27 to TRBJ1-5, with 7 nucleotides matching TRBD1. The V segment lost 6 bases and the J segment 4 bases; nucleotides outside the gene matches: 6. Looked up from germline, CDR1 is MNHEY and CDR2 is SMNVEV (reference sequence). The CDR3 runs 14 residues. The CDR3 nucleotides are TGTGCCAGCAGCCTCACAGGGGCGAATCAGCCCCAGCATTTT. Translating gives CASSLTGANQPQHF.

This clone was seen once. CDR3 residues: CAWSSSLAGGANVLTF. The DNA for the CDR3 is TGTGCCTGGTCTAGCAGTCTAGCGGGTGGGGCCAACGTCCTGACTTTC. The J gene is TRBJ2-6, the V gene TRBV30; 8 bases align to TRBD2. The CDR3 totals 16 residues. V dropped 5 bases and J dropped 3; count of bases not matched to a gene: 9. Germline CDR1 GTSNPN, CDR2 SVGIG (reference sequence).

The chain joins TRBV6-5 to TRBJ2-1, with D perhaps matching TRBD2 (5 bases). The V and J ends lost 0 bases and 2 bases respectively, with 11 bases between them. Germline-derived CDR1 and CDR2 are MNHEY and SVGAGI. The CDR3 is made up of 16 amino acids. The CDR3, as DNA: TGTGCCAGCAGTTACTCGCTAAGCGGAGCCTACAATGAGCAGTTCTTC. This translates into CASSYSLSGAYNEQFF.

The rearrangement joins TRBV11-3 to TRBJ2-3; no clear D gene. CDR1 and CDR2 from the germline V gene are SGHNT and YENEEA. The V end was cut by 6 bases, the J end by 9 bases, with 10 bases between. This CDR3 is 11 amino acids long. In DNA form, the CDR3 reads TGTGCCAGCAGTGAGGATGAGACGCAGTATTTT. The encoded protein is CASSEDETQYF.

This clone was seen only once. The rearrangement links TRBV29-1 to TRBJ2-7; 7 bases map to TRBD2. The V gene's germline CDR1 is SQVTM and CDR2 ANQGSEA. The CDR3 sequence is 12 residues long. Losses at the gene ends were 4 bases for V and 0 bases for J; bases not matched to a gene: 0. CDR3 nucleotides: TGCAGCGTTGGCGGGAGCTCCTACGAGCAGTACTTC. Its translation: CSVGGSSYEQYF.

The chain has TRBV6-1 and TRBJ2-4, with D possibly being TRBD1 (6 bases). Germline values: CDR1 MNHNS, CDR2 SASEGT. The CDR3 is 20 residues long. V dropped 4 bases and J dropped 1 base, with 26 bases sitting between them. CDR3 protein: CASSGGGWLNGGRAKNIQYF. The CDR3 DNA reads TGTGCCAGCAGTGGAGGGGGATGGCTGAACGGTGGAAGGGCCAAAAACATTCAGTACTTC.

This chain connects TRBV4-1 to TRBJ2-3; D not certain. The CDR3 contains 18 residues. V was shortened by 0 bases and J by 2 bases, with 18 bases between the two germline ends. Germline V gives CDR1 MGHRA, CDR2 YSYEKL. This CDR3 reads CASSQDEARPSSTDTQYF. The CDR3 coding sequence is TGCGCCAGCAGCCAAGATGAGGCTAGACCATCATCCACAGATACGCAGTATTTT.

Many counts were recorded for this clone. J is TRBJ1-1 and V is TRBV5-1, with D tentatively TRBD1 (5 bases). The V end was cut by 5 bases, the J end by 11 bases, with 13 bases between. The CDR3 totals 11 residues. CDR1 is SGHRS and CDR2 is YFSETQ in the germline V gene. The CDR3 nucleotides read TGCGCCAGCAGGACGGGGGTTGCCGCTTTCTTT. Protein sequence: CASRTGVAAFF.

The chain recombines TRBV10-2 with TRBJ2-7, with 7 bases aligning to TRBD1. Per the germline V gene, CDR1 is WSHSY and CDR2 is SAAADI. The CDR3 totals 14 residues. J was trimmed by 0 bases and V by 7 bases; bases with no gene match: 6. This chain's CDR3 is CASTPRDSSYEQYF. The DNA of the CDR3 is TGCGCCAGCACCCCCCGGGACAGCTCCTACGAGCAGTACTTC.

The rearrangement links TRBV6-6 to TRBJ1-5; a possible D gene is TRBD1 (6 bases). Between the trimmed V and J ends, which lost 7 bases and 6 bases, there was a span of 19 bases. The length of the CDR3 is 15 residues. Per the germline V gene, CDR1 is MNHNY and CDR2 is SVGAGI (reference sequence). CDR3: CASIPQGSLAQPQHF. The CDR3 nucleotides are TGTGCCAGCATTCCCCAGGGGAGTTTAGCTCAGCCCCAGCATTTT.

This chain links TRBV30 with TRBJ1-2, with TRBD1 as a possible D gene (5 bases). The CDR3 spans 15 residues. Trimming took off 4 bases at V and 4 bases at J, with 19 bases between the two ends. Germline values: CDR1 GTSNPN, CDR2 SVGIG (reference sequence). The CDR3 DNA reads TGTGCCTGGAAACTTCAGGGACTCGCCTCCTATGGCTACACCTTC. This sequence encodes CAWKLQGLASYGYTF.

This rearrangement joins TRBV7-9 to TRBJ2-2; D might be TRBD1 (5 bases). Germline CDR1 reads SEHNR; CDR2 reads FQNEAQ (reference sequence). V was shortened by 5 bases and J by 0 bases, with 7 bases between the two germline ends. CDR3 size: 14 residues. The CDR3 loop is CASSRGANTGELFF. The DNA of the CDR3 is TGTGCCAGCAGCAGGGGCGCGAACACCGGGGAGCTGTTTTTT.

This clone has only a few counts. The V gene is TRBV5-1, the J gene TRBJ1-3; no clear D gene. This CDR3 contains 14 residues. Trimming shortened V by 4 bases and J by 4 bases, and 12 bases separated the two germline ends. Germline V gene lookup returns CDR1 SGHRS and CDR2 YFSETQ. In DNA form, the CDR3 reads TGCGCCAGCAGCCCCTGGGCGGGAGGAAACACCATATATTTT. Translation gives CASSPWAGGNTIYF.

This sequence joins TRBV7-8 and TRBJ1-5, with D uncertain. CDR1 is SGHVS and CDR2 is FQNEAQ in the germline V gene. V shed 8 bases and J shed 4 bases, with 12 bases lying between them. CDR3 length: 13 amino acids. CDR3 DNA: TGTGCCAGCGGGCCCCCTGGGAATCAGCCCCAGCATTTT. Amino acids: CASGPPGNQPQHF.

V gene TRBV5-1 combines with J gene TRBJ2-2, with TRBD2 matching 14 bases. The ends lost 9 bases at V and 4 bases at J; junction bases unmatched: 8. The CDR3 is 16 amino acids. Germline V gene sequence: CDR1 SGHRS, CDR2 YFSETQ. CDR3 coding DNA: TGCGCCACCACGACTAGCGGGGGGGCGCGCACCGGGGAGCTGTTTTTT. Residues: CATTTSGGARTGELFF. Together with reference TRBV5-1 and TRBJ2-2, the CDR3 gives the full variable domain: KAGVTQTPRYLIKTRGQQVTLSCSPISGHRSVSWYQQTPGQGLQFLFEYFSETQRNKGNFPGRFSGRQFSNSRSEMNVSTLELGDSALYLCATTTSGGARTGELFFGEGSRLTVL.

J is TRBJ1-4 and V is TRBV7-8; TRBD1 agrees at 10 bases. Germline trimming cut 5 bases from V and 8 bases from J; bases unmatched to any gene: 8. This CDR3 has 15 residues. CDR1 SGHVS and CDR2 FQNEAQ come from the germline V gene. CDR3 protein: CASSGRQGAQEKLFF. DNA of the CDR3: TGTGCCAGCAGCGGTCGACAGGGGGCGCAAGAAAAACTGTTTTTT.

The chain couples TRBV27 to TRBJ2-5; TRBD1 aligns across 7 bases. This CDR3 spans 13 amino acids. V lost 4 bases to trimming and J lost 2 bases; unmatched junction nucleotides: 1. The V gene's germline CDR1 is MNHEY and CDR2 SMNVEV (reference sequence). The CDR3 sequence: CASSSDRQETQYF. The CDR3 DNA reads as TGTGCCAGCAGTTCGGACAGGCAAGAGACCCAGTACTTC.

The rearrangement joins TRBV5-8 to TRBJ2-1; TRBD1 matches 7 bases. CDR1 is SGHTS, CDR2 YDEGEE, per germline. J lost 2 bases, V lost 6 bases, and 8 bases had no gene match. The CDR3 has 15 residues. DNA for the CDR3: TGTGCCAGCAACCGGGGACAGCCACCCTACAATGAGCAGTTCTTC. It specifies CASNRGQPPYNEQFF.

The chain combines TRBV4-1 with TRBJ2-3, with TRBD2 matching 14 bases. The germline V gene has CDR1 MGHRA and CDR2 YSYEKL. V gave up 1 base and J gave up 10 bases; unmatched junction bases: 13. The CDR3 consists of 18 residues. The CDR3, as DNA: TGCGCCAGCAGCCAAGTGGGACTAGCGGGGGCCACGTCGTTTTCGCAGTATTTT. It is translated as CASSQVGLAGATSFSQYF.